One and the same sample provided the 26 T cell receptor beta chains below, sequenced in a study of blood T cells in healthy people across ages. Primed by a sample-barcoded 5' primer and a J-beta primer mix, a second PCR proceeded for about 7 to 11 cycles. One entry per CDR3 protein, called by TCRdb with MiXCR from the 5' RACE reads. The sample has 910,000 or so distinct CDR3 sequences; approximately 50% are singletons. The specimen was blood. The receptor set was obtained from a woman aged 55-69 years in good health.

This clonotype occurred a few times. The rearrangement links TRBV6-6 to TRBJ2-7; 9 bases align to TRBD1. J gave up 6 bases and V 3 bases, and 9 bases lay outside the gene matches. CDR1 and CDR2 from the germline V gene are MNHNY and SVGAGI (reference sequence). This CDR3 has 15 residues. The CDR3 DNA is TGTGCCAGCAGTTATAAGGGACAGGGAACCGGCGAGCAGTACTTC. Its protein is CASSYKGQGTGEQYF.

With respect to this clonotype: The junction shows a germline mismatch at one end, possibly a read error. The V call is TRBV10-3, the J call TRBJ2-7; D assignment may be TRBD1 or TRBD2 (6 bases each). Matching the DNA end better, TRBJ2-5 makes the J call doubtful. Germline CDR1 is ENHRY and CDR2 is SYGVKD. The length of the CDR3 is 13 residues. The CDR3 reads CAIGEQGGETQYF. As DNA, the CDR3 is TGTGCCATCGGTGAACAGGGAGGAGAGACCCAGTACTTC.

The chain is built from TRBV12-3 or TRBV12-4 and TRBJ1-1; the match to TRBD1 covers 9 bases. V gave up 4 bases and J gave up 4 bases; unmatched junction bases: 10. The CDR3 sequence is 16 residues long. CDR3 residues: CASSSGTGSFGTEAFF. CDR3 in DNA: TGTGCCAGCAGTTCCGGGACAGGGAGTTTCGGCACTGAAGCTTTCTTT.

The V gene is TRBV25-1, the J gene TRBJ2-3, with D maybe TRBD2 (6 bases). The germline V gene has CDR1 MGHDK and CDR2 SYGVNS. CDR3 length: 15 residues. V gave up 0 bases and J gave up 3 bases, with 10 bases separating them. The CDR3 here is CASSEYGGGTDTQYF. In DNA form, the CDR3 reads TGTGCCAGCAGTGAATACGGGGGAGGAACAGATACGCAGTATTTT.

This chain uses TRBV14 with TRBJ2-1, with unresolved D. This CDR3 is built from 16 residues. V lost 2 bases and J 8 bases, leaving 19 bases between the germline ends. Germline V gives CDR1 SGHDN, CDR2 FVKESK. This CDR3 is CASSQNWVPPEDEQFF. The CDR3 region has the DNA TGTGCCAGCAGCCAAAACTGGGTTCCCCCCGAAGATGAGCAGTTCTTC.

The chain joins TRBV9 to TRBJ2-5, with 11 bases that match TRBD2. This CDR3 is 15 amino acids long. The J segment lost 2 bases and the V segment lost 2 bases, leaving 2 bases of the junction unmatched. CDR1 is SGDLS, CDR2 YYNGEE, per germline. CDR3 in DNA: TGTGCCAGCAGCGTGGGGACTAGCGGACAAGAGACCCAGTACTTC. Protein: CASSVGTSGQETQYF.

J is TRBJ2-4 and V is TRBV20-1; tentatively, D is TRBD2 (6 bases). The DNA end is a closer match to TRBJ2-5, so the J assignment may be wrong. Per germline, CDR1 DFQATT and CDR2 SNEGSKA (reference sequence). The CDR3 covers 16 residues. In DNA form, the CDR3 reads TGCAGTGCTAGGTGGTTCGGGGGAGGAAACCAAGAGACCCAGTACTTC. Amino acids: CSARWFGGGNQETQYF.

A few counts support this clonotype. The V gene is TRBV7-2, the J gene TRBJ2-5; D may correspond to TRBD1 or TRBD2 (5 bases each). Germline V lookup: CDR1 SGHTA, CDR2 FQGNSA. The CDR3 is 16 amino acids. V shed 5 bases and J shed 4 bases, with 20 bases lying between them. Here the CDR3 DNA reads TGTGCCAGCAGCCCGAATTTGGGGCTAGCTTCAGAGACCCAGTACTTC. This gives the protein CASSPNLGLASETQYF.

This clonotype appeared a few times. V and J are TRBV20-1 and TRBJ2-3; 8 bases fit TRBD1. Germline trimming cut 6 bases from V and 4 bases from J; bases unmatched to any gene: 6. The CDR3 contains 13 residues. Germline V gene sequence: CDR1 DFQATT, CDR2 SNEGSKA (reference sequence). The CDR3 DNA follows: TGCAGTGCCTATGGACAGGGCCCAGATACGCAGTATTTT. As protein: CSAYGQGPDTQYF.

This rearrangement joins TRBV20-1 to TRBJ2-7; TRBD2 agrees at 7 bases. The V gene end was trimmed by 0 bases and the J gene end by 1 base; junction bases not matched to a gene: 9. Germline V gives CDR1 DFQATT, CDR2 SNEGSKA (reference sequence). The CDR3 extends over 16 amino acids. CDR3 sequence reads: CSARDTAGVVSYEQYF. DNA for the CDR3: TGCAGTGCTAGAGATACGGCGGGAGTGGTTTCCTACGAGCAGTACTTC.

J is TRBJ2-3 and V is TRBV15, with D tentatively TRBD1 (6 bases). The CDR3 extends over 14 amino acids. Germline V gene data show CDR1 as LNHNV and CDR2 as YYDKDF (reference sequence). The ends were cut back, 3 bases at V and 9 bases at J, with 16 bases in the middle. The CDR3 spells CATSSGQTEGTQYF. CDR3 in DNA: TGTGCCACCAGCAGCGGACAGACCGAAGGGACGCAGTATTTT.

V and J are TRBV28 and TRBJ1-1; 8 bases agree with TRBD1. The CDR3 is made up of 12 amino acids. Germline trimming cut 7 bases from V and 6 bases from J; bases unmatched to any gene: 4. CDR1 is MDHEN and CDR2 is SYDVKM in the germline V gene. The CDR3 DNA reads as TGTGCCAGCACAATACAGGGGGCTGAAGCTTTCTTT. Its protein product is CASTIQGAEAFF.

This clonotype was seen once. The rearrangement joins TRBV5-1 to TRBJ2-5; D is possibly TRBD2 (6 bases). V lost 3 bases to trimming and J lost 4 bases, with 10 bases between them. This CDR3 comprises 13 residues. Looked up from germline, CDR1 is SGHRS and CDR2 is YFSETQ. The chain's CDR3 is CASSSGVVETQYF. The CDR3 bases are TGCGCCAGCAGCTCGGGAGTCGTAGAGACCCAGTACTTC.

The sample holds a few counts of this clonotype. The chain uses TRBV11-2 and TRBJ2-5; 14 bases agree with TRBD2. V shed 5 bases, J shed 5 bases, and the junction held 4 bases outside the gene matches. Germline V CDR1 and CDR2: SGHAT, FQNNGV. This CDR3 region has 15 residues. As DNA, the CDR3 is TGTGCCAGCAGCAAGACTAGCGGGAGGGGGGAGACCCAGTACTTC. It specifies CASSKTSGRGETQYF.

Comment on this clonotype: One end of the junction is discordant with germline, which a read error may explain. This chain links TRBV7-9 with TRBJ2-7, with 10 bases fitting TRBD2. Germline V gene sequence: CDR1 SEHNR, CDR2 FQNEAQ (reference sequence). The CDR3 has 15 amino acids. Written as DNA, the CDR3 is TGTGCCAGCGGCTTCCGGACTAGCGGCTCCTACGAGCAGTACTTC. It encodes CASGFRTSGSYEQYF.

This chain connects TRBV28 to TRBJ2-3; D is possibly TRBD1 or TRBD2 (5 bases each). The CDR3 is made up of 12 amino acids. CDR1 and CDR2 (germline): MDHEN, SYDVKM. V was clipped by 3 bases and J by 13 bases, with 14 bases between them. The CDR3 here is CASSFLAEGKYF. CDR3 nucleotide sequence: TGTGCCAGCAGTTTCTTAGCAGAGGGGAAGTATTTT.

This clonotype showed up just once. V gene TRBV5-1 combines with J gene TRBJ2-1; D possibly corresponds to TRBD1 (5 bases). The V and J ends lost 5 bases and 3 bases respectively, with 9 bases between them. Germline-derived CDR1 and CDR2 are SGHRS and YFSETQ. The CDR3 extends over 13 amino acids. The CDR3 nucleotides are TGCGCCAGCAGTTCGGACAACTACAATGAGCAGTTCTTC. This translates into CASSSDNYNEQFF.

In regard to this clonotype: The junction departs from germline at one end; a sequencing error may be responsible. This sequence joins TRBV5-5 and TRBJ2-7, with a possible D match to TRBD1 (7 bases). Germline CDR1 and CDR2: SGHKS and YYEKEE (reference sequence). The CDR3 covers 13 residues. This CDR3 is CASTTGDSCEQYF. CDR3 bases: TGTGCCAGCACAACAGGGGACTCCTGCGAGCAGTACTTC.

The chain recombines TRBV19 with TRBJ2-5, with 12 positions matching TRBD1. V was clipped by 3 bases and J by 5 bases; unmatched bases: 4. There are 15 residues in the CDR3. The V gene's germline CDR1 is LNHDA and CDR2 SQIVND (reference sequence). CDR3 coding DNA: TGTGCCAGTAGTATGGGACAGGGGGCGATGGAGACCCAGTACTTC. It codes for CASSMGQGAMETQYF.

The CDR3 region has the DNA TGTGCCAGCAGGAAAACAGGGTCAAAGCAGTACTTC. Its protein is CASRKTGSKQYF. The chain is built from TRBV28 and TRBJ2-7, with D maybe TRBD1 (6 bases). The germline CDR1 and CDR2 sequences are MDHEN and SYDVKM. Trimming took 6 bases from V and 8 from J, leaving 14 bases between them. The CDR3 is 12 residues long.

The V gene is TRBV10-2, the J gene TRBJ2-1; no reliable D call. Per the germline V gene, CDR1 is WSHSY and CDR2 is SAAADI. The CDR3 has 12 amino acids. The V and J ends lost 0 bases and 6 bases respectively, with 3 bases between them. The CDR3: CASSESTNEQFF. CDR3 nucleotide sequence: TGCGCCAGCAGTGAGTCGACCAATGAGCAGTTCTTC.

With respect to this clonotype: The junction does not match germline at one end; this may be a read error. The chain employs TRBV20-1 and TRBJ2-1, with 10 nucleotides matching TRBD1. This CDR3 has 15 residues. From germline, CDR1 is DFQATT and CDR2 SNEGSKA (reference sequence). In DNA, the CDR3 is TGCAGTGCCAGAGGACAGGGGGAGTTTGACAATGAGCAGTTCTTC. Protein sequence: CSARGQGEFDNEQFF.

The chain is built from TRBV5-1 and TRBJ2-3; the D gene is possibly TRBD1 (6 bases). The CDR3 runs to 14 residues. Germline-derived CDR1 and CDR2 are SGHRS and YFSETQ. Trimming shortened V by 4 bases and J by 2 bases, and 11 bases separated the two germline ends. CDR3 nucleotide sequence: TGCGCCAGCAGCAAGGGACAAAACACAGATACGCAGTATTTT. This encodes CASSKGQNTDTQYF.

The J gene is TRBJ2-4, the V gene TRBV6-1; the D is unclear. The end of the DNA aligns better with TRBJ2-7, so the J call may be wrong. Germline V gene sequence: CDR1 MNHNS, CDR2 SASEGT. CDR3 length: 12 amino acids. CDR3 DNA: TGTGCCAGCAGTGCCTACCGATACGAGCAGTACTTC. Its translation: CASSAYRYEQYF.

V gene TRBV6-2 or TRBV6-3 combines with J gene TRBJ2-2; 9 positions match TRBD2. The CDR3 loop spans 18 amino acids. Losses at the gene ends were 0 bases for V and 4 bases for J; bases not matched to a gene: 9. The germline V gene encodes CDR1 MNHEY and CDR2 SVGEGT. The DNA of the CDR3 is TGTGCCAGCAGTTACTCGAGCCCTAGCGGGAAGGGCACCGGGGAGCTGTTTTTT. Its translation is CASSYSSPSGKGTGELFF.

In its sample, this clonotype was seen once. This rearrangement joins TRBV7-6 to TRBJ2-3; 7 bases map to TRBD2. V was clipped by 2 bases and J by 3 bases; unmatched bases: 14. Germline V CDR1 and CDR2: SGHVS, FNYEAQ. There are 18 residues in the CDR3. CDR3 nucleotides: TGTGCCAGCAGCTTATTTCCTAGCGGTTCAGGAGGAACAGATACGCAGTATTTT. As protein: CASSLFPSGSGGTDTQYF.